This TCR beta chain comes out of a study of T cell changes during pregnancy in multiple sclerosis. The method was immunoSEQ multiplex PCR; TCRdb's version includes in-frame clones alone and lacks a portion of them. The table lists 45,000 or so clones, 96% of them singletons, with about 0.89% in the top ten. The sample was peripheral blood, taken in the second trimester of pregnancy. This sequence originates from a female donor with multiple sclerosis, enrolled in a pregnancy study.

Written as DNA, the CDR3 is TGCAGCGTTGGACAGGGAGCCTACGAGCAGTACTTC. Translating gives CSVGQGAYEQYF. The chain couples TRBV29-1 to TRBJ2-7; 7 nucleotides line up with TRBD1. The length of the CDR3 is 12 residues. Losses at the gene ends were 4 bases for V and 2 bases for J; bases not matched to a gene: 2. Germline V lookup: CDR1 SQVTM, CDR2 ANQGSEA.